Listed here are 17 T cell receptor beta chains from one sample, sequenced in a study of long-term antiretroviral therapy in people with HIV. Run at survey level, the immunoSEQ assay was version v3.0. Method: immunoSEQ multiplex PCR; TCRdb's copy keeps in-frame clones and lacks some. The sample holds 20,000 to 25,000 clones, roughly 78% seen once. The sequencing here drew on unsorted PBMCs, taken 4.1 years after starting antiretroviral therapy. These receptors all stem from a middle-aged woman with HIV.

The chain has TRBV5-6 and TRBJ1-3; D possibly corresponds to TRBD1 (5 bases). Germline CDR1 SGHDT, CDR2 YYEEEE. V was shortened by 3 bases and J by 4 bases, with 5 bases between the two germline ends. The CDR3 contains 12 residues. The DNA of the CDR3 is TGTGCCAGCAGCTGGGACGGAAACACCATATATTTT. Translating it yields CASSWDGNTIYF.

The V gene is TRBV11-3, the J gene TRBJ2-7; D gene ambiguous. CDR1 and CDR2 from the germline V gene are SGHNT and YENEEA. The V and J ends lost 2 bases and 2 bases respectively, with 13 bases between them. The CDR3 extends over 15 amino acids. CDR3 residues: CASSLSRVSTYEQYF. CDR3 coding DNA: TGTGCCAGCAGCTTATCCCGGGTCTCAACCTACGAGCAGTACTTC.

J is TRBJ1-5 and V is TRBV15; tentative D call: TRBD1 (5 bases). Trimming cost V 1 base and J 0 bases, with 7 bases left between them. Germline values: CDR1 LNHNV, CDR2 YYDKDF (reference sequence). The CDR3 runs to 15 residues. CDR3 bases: TGTGCCACCAGCAGAGGACAGAATAGCAATCAGCCCCAGCATTTT. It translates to CATSRGQNSNQPQHF.

CDR3 DNA sequence: TGTGCCAGTAGTGTGGGGGCAGCGGGTTTCACTGAAGCTTTCTTT. As protein: CASSVGAAGFTEAFF. This sequence joins TRBV19 and TRBJ1-1, with D perhaps matching TRBD1 (6 bases). The germline V gene encodes CDR1 LNHDA and CDR2 SQIVND (reference sequence). The V gene lost 5 bases and the J gene lost 4 bases, with 17 bases spanning the gap. The CDR3 runs to 15 residues. The full variable domain, completed using reference TRBV19 and TRBJ1-1, is DGGITQSPKYLFRKEGQNVTLSCEQNLNHDAMYWYRQDPGQGLRLIYYSQIVNDFQKGDIAEGYSVSREKKESFPLTVTSAQKNPTAFYLCASSVGAAGFTEAFFGQGTRLTVV.

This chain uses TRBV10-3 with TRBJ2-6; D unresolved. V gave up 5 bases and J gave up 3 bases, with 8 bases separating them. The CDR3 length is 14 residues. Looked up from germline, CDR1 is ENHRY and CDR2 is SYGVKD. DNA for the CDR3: TGTGCCATCAGTCCAGGTAGTGGGGCCAACGTCCTGACTTTC. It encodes CAISPGSGANVLTF.

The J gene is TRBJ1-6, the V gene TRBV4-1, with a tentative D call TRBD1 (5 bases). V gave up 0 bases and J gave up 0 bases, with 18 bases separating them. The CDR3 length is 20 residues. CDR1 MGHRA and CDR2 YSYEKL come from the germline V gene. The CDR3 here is CASSQDLGGRLSSYNSPLHF. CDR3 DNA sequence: TGCGCCAGCAGCCAAGATTTGGGGGGACGGTTGAGCTCCTATAATTCACCCCTCCACTTT.

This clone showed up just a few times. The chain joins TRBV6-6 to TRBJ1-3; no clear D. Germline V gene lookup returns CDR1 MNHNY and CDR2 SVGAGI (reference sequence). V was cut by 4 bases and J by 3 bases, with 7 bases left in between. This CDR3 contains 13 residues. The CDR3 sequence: CASSSPVGNTIYF. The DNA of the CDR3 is TGTGCCAGCAGTTCACCGGTTGGAAACACCATATATTTT.

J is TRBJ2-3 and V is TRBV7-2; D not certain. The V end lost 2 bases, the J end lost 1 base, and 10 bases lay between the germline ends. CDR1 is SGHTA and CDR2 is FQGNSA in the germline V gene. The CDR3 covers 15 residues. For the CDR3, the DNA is TGTGCCAGCAGCTTAACCCCCAGCGGCACAGATACGCAGTATTTT. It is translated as CASSLTPSGTDTQYF.

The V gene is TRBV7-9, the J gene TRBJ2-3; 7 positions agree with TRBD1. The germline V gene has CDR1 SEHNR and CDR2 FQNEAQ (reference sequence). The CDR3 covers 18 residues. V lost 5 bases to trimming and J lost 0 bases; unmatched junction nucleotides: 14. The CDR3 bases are TGTGCCAGCAGCCTGACAGGGACGGGATGGGGTAGCACAGATACGCAGTATTTT. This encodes CASSLTGTGWGSTDTQYF.

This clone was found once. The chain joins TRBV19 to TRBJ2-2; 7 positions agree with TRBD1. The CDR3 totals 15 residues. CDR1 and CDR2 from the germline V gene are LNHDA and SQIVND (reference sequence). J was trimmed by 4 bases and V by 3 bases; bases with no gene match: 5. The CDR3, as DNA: TGTGCCAGTAGTATTGGGACAGTCGGCACCGGGGAGCTGTTTTTT. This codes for CASSIGTVGTGELFF.

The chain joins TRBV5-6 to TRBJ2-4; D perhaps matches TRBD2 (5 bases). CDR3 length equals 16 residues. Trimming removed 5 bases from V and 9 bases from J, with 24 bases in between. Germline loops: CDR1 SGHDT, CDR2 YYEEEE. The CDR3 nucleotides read TGTGCCAGCAGTTCGAACCGACCCTTCCCCGAGGGCATTCAGTACTTC. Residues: CASSSNRPFPEGIQYF.

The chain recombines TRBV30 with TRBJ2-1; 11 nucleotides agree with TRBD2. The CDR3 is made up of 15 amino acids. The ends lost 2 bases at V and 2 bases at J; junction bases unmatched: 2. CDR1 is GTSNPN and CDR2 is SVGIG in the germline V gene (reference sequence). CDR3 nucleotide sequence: TGTGCCTGGAGTTCGGGACTAGCGGCCTACAATGAGCAGTTCTTC. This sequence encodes CAWSSGLAAYNEQFF.

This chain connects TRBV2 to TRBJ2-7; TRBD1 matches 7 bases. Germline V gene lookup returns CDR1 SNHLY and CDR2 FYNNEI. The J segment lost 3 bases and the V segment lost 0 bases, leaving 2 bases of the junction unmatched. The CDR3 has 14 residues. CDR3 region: CASSEAWTGYEQYF. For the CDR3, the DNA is TGTGCCAGCAGTGAAGCATGGACAGGCTACGAGCAGTACTTC.

This CDR3 reads CAWTVTGEGNTIYF. The CDR3, as DNA: TGTGCCTGGACCGTGACAGGCGAGGGAAACACCATATATTTT. The chain combines TRBV30 with TRBJ1-3; possible D gene TRBD1, 6 bases. Trimming left V 4 bases short and J 4 bases short, with 14 bases between. CDR1 and CDR2 from the germline V gene are GTSNPN and SVGIG (reference sequence). CDR3 length: 14 residues.

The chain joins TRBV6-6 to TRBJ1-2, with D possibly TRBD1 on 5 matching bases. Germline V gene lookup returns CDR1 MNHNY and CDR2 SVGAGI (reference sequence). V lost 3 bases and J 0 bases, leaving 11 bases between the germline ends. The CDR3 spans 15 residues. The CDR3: CASSYDRGTNYGYTF. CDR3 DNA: TGTGCCAGCAGTTATGATCGGGGGACTAACTATGGCTACACCTTC.

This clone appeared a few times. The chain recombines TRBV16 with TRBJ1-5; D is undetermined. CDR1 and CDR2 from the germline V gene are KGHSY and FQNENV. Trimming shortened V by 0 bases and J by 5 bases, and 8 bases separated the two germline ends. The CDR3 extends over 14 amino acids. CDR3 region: CASSQSRAHQPQHF. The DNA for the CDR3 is TGTGCCAGCAGCCAATCTCGGGCCCATCAGCCCCAGCATTTT.

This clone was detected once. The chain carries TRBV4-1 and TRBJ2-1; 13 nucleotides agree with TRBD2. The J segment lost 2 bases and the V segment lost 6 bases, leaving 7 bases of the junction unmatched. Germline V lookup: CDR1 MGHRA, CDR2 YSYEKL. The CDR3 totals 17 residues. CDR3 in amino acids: CASRQLAGGVPYNEQFF. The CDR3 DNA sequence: TGCGCCAGCAGGCAACTAGCGGGAGGGGTACCCTACAATGAGCAGTTCTTC.